Presented here are 27 T cell receptor beta chains from one specimen sequenced in a study of T cell responses to AZD1222 COVID-19 vaccine. Sequencing was performed with immunoSEQ multiplex PCR; in TCRdb, only in-frame clones are kept and a portion is missing. Of around 200,000 clones listed, around 88% are singletons. Source: peripheral blood, taken on day 0 of AZD1222 vaccination. The source of these receptors is an adult in good health.

This clone showed up just once. This chain connects TRBV19 to TRBJ2-2; D gene unclear. The germline CDR1 and CDR2 sequences are LNHDA and SQIVND (reference sequence). V shed 5 bases and J shed 0 bases, with 4 bases lying between them. The CDR3 length is 13 residues. As DNA, the CDR3 is TGTGCCAGTAGTCAAACGAACACCGGGGAGCTGTTTTTT. Amino acid sequence: CASSQTNTGELFF.

This clone is a singleton in its sample. This chain links TRBV30 with TRBJ1-5, with D unclear. CDR1 is GTSNPN and CDR2 is SVGIG in the germline V gene (reference sequence). Trimming removed 0 bases from V and 6 bases from J, with 9 bases in between. The CDR3 covers 13 residues. Here the CDR3 reads CAWSVGVLQPQHF. CDR3 nucleotide sequence: TGTGCCTGGAGTGTCGGGGTACTTCAGCCCCAGCATTTT.

The CDR3 protein is CASSQDRGWNYGYTF. CDR3 nucleotides: TGCGCCAGCAGCCAAGATAGGGGCTGGAACTATGGCTACACCTTC. The chain has TRBV4-3 and TRBJ1-2, with D possibly being TRBD1 (5 bases). The V end was cut by 0 bases, the J end by 2 bases, with 10 bases between. The length of the CDR3 is 15 residues. CDR1 is LGHNA, CDR2 YSLEER, per germline.

The CDR3 loop reads CASSYSSTNEQFF. In DNA, the CDR3 is TGTGCCAGCAGTTACTCCTCGACCAATGAGCAGTTCTTC. The rearrangement links TRBV6-2 or TRBV6-3 to TRBJ2-1; D call uncertain. This CDR3 is built from 13 residues. V gave up 0 bases and J gave up 6 bases, with 6 bases separating them. Per germline, CDR1 MNHEY and CDR2 SVGEGT.

V is TRBV2 and J is TRBJ1-1; no clear D. The germline CDR1 and CDR2 sequences are SNHLY and FYNNEI. The CDR3 has 15 residues. The V end lost 0 bases, the J end lost 2 bases, and 10 bases lay between the germline ends. In nucleotides, the CDR3 is TGTGCCAGCAGTGAAGCGAACGGACTTAACACTGAAGCTTTCTTT. Encoded protein: CASSEANGLNTEAFF.

This chain links TRBV7-8 with TRBJ2-1; 7 nucleotides align to TRBD1. Germline CDR1 is SGHVS and CDR2 is FQNEAQ. The J segment lost 5 bases and the V segment lost 4 bases, leaving 2 bases of the junction unmatched. The CDR3 is 13 amino acids. The CDR3 sequence: CASSSGTDNEQFF. CDR3 nucleotide sequence: TGTGCCAGCAGCTCCGGGACAGACAATGAGCAGTTCTTC.

The rearrangement uses TRBV9 and TRBJ2-1; no clear D. Trimming cost V 3 bases and J 8 bases, with 9 bases left between them. CDR1 SGDLS and CDR2 YYNGEE come from the germline V gene. This CDR3 has 12 residues. Written as DNA, the CDR3 is TGTGCCAGCAGCGCCCAGCTTGATGAGCAGTTCTTC. It is translated as CASSAQLDEQFF.

The genes are TRBV21-1 and TRBJ2-7; the DNA was not compared with TRBD1, the D call given in the table. TRBV21-1 is a pseudogene locus. The CDR3 contains 17 residues. In nucleotides, the CDR3 is TGTGCCAGCAGCAAAGAGCAAAGGGGGCCCAACCGCCACGAGCAGTACTTC. This translates into CASSKEQRGPNRHEQYF.

The J gene is TRBJ1-5, the V gene TRBV27; a possible D gene is TRBD1 (5 bases). V gave up 5 bases and J gave up 0 bases, with 14 bases separating them. From germline, CDR1 is MNHEY and CDR2 SMNVEV (reference sequence). The CDR3 is 16 amino acids. CDR3 loop: CASSLRTPYSNQPQHF. The CDR3 nucleotides read TGTGCCAGCAGTCTCAGGACACCATATAGCAATCAGCCCCAGCATTTT.

The chain carries TRBV18 and TRBJ2-4, with a possible D match to TRBD1 (6 bases). The length of the CDR3 is 14 residues. V shed 3 bases and J shed 6 bases, with 12 bases lying between them. Germline-derived CDR1 and CDR2 are KGHSH and LQKENI. The CDR3 sequence is CASSPQGNPNIQYF. The DNA of the CDR3 is TGTGCCAGCTCACCCCAGGGGAATCCAAACATTCAGTACTTC.

With respect to this clone: An end of the junction does not agree with germline; a read error may underlie this. CDR3 in amino acids: CASSLSTRDSGSF. In nucleotides, the CDR3 is TGTGCCAGCAGCCTCTCCACTAGGGACAGCGGATCCTTC. The J gene is TRBJ2-7, the V gene TRBV14, with 7 bases that match TRBD1. The CDR3 is 13 residues long. The germline CDR1 and CDR2 sequences are SGHDN and FVKESK. Full variable domain (outside the CDR3, taken from reference TRBV14 and TRBJ2-7): EAGVTQFPSHSVIEKGQTVTLRCDPISGHDNLYWYRRVMGKEIKFLLHFVKESKQDESGMPNNRFLAERTGGTYSTLKVQPAELEDSGVYFCASSLSTRDSGSFGPGTRLTVT.

The V gene is TRBV6-2 or TRBV6-3, the J gene TRBJ1-1, with TRBD1 matching 7 bases. The V segment lost 0 bases and the J segment 7 bases; nucleotides outside the gene matches: 8. CDR3 length: 15 residues. Looked up from germline, CDR1 is MNHEY and CDR2 is SVGEGT. CDR3 residues: CASSYSADRAGEAFF. The CDR3 DNA follows: TGTGCCAGCAGTTACTCGGCCGACAGGGCGGGTGAAGCTTTCTTT.

The chain recombines TRBV14 with TRBJ2-2, with a tentative D call TRBD2 (6 bases). The CDR3 has 15 amino acids. Deletions cut 1 base from V and 4 bases from J, with 10 bases between. CDR1 is SGHDN, CDR2 FVKESK, per germline. CDR3 residues: CASSQVGGSTGELFF. In DNA form, the CDR3 reads TGTGCCAGCAGCCAAGTGGGGGGAAGCACCGGGGAGCTGTTTTTT.

The V call is TRBV10-2, the J call TRBJ2-7; no reliable D call. Per germline, CDR1 WSHSY and CDR2 SAAADI. This CDR3 comprises 14 residues. V lost 7 bases and J 1 base, leaving 14 bases between the germline ends. CDR3 region: CASKGWHGSYEQYF. CDR3 DNA sequence: TGCGCCAGCAAAGGTTGGCACGGATCCTACGAGCAGTACTTC.

This sequence joins TRBV28 and TRBJ1-2, with no clear D. Per germline, CDR1 MDHEN and CDR2 SYDVKM. CDR3 length: 14 amino acids. Trimming cost V 3 bases and J 5 bases, with 13 bases left between them. The DNA of the CDR3 is TGTGCCAGCAGTTTTCAGAGGGCGCGTTATGGCTACACCTTC. This gives the protein CASSFQRARYGYTF.

The count of this clone is one. The chain carries TRBV5-4 and TRBJ2-7; the match to TRBD2 covers 8 bases. The germline CDR1 and CDR2 sequences are SGHNT and YYREEE (reference sequence). V shed 2 bases and J 4 bases; nucleotides not matched to a gene: 5. The CDR3 is made up of 14 amino acids. The CDR3, as DNA: TGTGCCAGCAGCTTTCAGCGGGAGCAGTACGAGCAGTACTTC. Its translation: CASSFQREQYEQYF.

The chain is built from TRBV21-1 and TRBJ1-2; TRBD1, the table's D call, was not compared with the DNA. TRBV21-1 is noted as a pseudogene. The length of the CDR3 is 17 residues. Here the CDR3 DNA reads TGTGCCAGCAGCAAAGGGAGTGACAGGGGGAATAGGGATGGCTACACCTTC. It translates to CASSKGSDRGNRDGYTF.

The rearrangement joins TRBV5-1 to TRBJ2-5, with 9 positions matching TRBD1. The V and J ends lost 0 bases and 4 bases, in that order; junction bases with no gene match: 1. Germline CDR1 reads SGHRS; CDR2 reads YFSETQ. The CDR3 runs 14 residues. Here the CDR3 DNA reads TGCGCCAGCAGCTTGGGGGACAGGGTAGAGACCCAGTACTTC. This translates into CASSLGDRVETQYF.

The rearrangement uses TRBV20-1 and TRBJ2-7, with 8 bases aligning to TRBD1. From germline, CDR1 is DFQATT and CDR2 SNEGSKA (reference sequence). The CDR3 spans 14 residues. J gave up 4 bases and V 3 bases, and 8 bases lay outside the gene matches. CDR3 amino acids: CSASKAGGRYEQYF. The CDR3 nucleotides read TGCAGTGCTAGTAAGGCAGGGGGCAGGTACGAGCAGTACTTC.

This clone was seen ten or more times. J is TRBJ1-5 and V is TRBV7-2, with 7 bases that match TRBD1. The germline CDR1 and CDR2 sequences are SGHTA and FQGNSA. V lost 1 base, J lost 2 bases, and 5 bases stayed unmatched. The CDR3 length is 16 residues. The CDR3 bases are TGTGCCAGCAGCTTAGAGTCAGGGGGTGGCAATCAGCCCCAGCATTTT. It yields the protein CASSLESGGGNQPQHF.

The chain links TRBV28 to TRBJ2-7; TRBD1 is a possible D gene (7 bases). The germline CDR1 and CDR2 sequences are MDHEN and SYDVKM. The CDR3 totals 14 residues. V lost 4 bases, J lost 1 base, and 11 bases lay in between. CDR3 DNA sequence: TGTGCCAGCAGTTCCGGGGGACAGTCCTACGAGCAGTACTTC. It codes for CASSSGGQSYEQYF.

The J gene is TRBJ2-2, the V gene TRBV5-4, with 9 bases matching TRBD2. With V trimmed by 5 bases and J by 2 bases, 7 bases remained unmatched. The CDR3 totals 16 residues. Germline-derived CDR1 and CDR2 are SGHNT and YYREEE (reference sequence). CDR3 sequence (DNA): TGTGCCAGCAGTCCGAAGACTAGCGGAAACACCGGGGAGCTGTTTTTT. It is translated as CASSPKTSGNTGELFF.

The chain's CDR3 is CASSTGTGYGYTF. The CDR3 DNA sequence: TGTGCCAGCAGTACCGGGACAGGTTATGGCTACACCTTC. V usage is TRBV2 and J usage is TRBJ1-2; 8 nucleotides line up with TRBD1. V shed 5 bases, J shed 5 bases, and the junction held 4 bases outside the gene matches. Germline CDR1 reads SNHLY; CDR2 reads FYNNEI. The CDR3 is made up of 13 amino acids.

This clone appeared a single time. This chain connects TRBV5-1 to TRBJ1-4; D unresolved. The CDR3 is 14 residues long. The germline V gene encodes CDR1 SGHRS and CDR2 YFSETQ. The ends were cut back, 0 bases at V and 7 bases at J, with 10 bases in the middle. As DNA, the CDR3 is TGCGCCAGCAGCTTGGGTGGAGAAGGTGAAAAACTGTTTTTT. This translates into CASSLGGEGEKLFF.

This chain uses TRBV9 with TRBJ2-7, with 10 positions matching TRBD1. The CDR3 runs to 15 residues. The J segment lost 5 bases and the V segment lost 0 bases, leaving 5 bases of the junction unmatched. The V gene's germline CDR1 is SGDLS and CDR2 YYNGEE. CDR3 amino acids: CASSVGTGGRDEQYF. CDR3 sequence (DNA): TGTGCCAGCAGCGTAGGGACAGGGGGTCGCGACGAGCAGTACTTC.

CDR3 DNA: TGCGCCAGCAGCCAAGGCCGCCTGGGGACAGCTCCCAACCCGAACACTGAAGCTTTCTTT. Residues: CASSQGRLGTAPNPNTEAFF. The genes are TRBV4-1 and TRBJ1-1; 7 bases agree with TRBD1. The germline V gene has CDR1 MGHRA and CDR2 YSYEKL. This CDR3 region has 20 residues. With 1 base clipped from V and 1 base from J, the junction kept 18 bases outside the gene matches.

This chain connects TRBV4-2 to TRBJ1-5; 10 bases agree with TRBD1. The J segment lost 5 bases and the V segment lost 5 bases, leaving 6 bases of the junction unmatched. CDR1 and CDR2 from the germline V gene are LGHNA and YNFKEQ. The CDR3 runs 15 residues. The CDR3 DNA is TGTGCCAGCAGCGTGACCGGGACAGGGGATCAGCCCCAGCATTTT. Translating it yields CASSVTGTGDQPQHF.